Listed below are T cell receptor beta chains from one sample, sequenced in a study of T cell responses to AZD1222 COVID-19 vaccine. The table came from immunoSEQ multiplex PCR; TCRdb's copy has only in-frame clones and leaves some out. This table holds tens of thousands of clones, around 82% found once. Sequencing was performed on peripheral blood, taken 28 days after the second AZD1222 dose. These receptors originate from an adult who received the AZD1222 COVID-19 vaccine. The CDR3 runs from the conserved cysteine through the conserved F or W. The D gene is left open where the match is weak. Clone size is given for some rows only: seen once, a few or many times, or a class if the clone is expanded.

>NA|TRBV7-2|NA|TRBJ2-3
CASSDEPQGRDTQYF
TGTGCCAGCAGCGACGAGCCACAGGGAAGAGATACGCAGTATTTT
>TRBD1|TRBV27|NA|TRBJ2-6
CASTRTGGVSGANVLTF
TGTGCCAGCACAAGGACAGGGGGCGTCTCTGGGGCCAACGTCCTGACTTTC
>NA|TRBV13|few|TRBJ1-5
CASSLGNQPQHF
TGTGCCAGCAGCTTAGGCAATCAGCCCCAGCATTTT
>NA|TRBV7-9|NA|TRBJ1-1
CASSFRAPPSAFF
TGTGCCAGCAGCTTTAGGGCTCCCCCTTCAGCTTTCTTT
>NA|TRBV19|NA|TRBJ2-2
CASTSFHTGELFF
TGTGCCAGCACTAGCTTCCACACCGGGGAGCTGTTTTTT
>NA|TRBV5-8|NA|TRBJ2-7
CASSPRDSYEQYF
TGTGCCAGCAGCCCCCGCGACAGCTACGAGCAGTACTTC
>TRBD1|TRBV7-2|NA|TRBJ2-5
CASSPRTGFETQYF
TGTGCCAGCAGCCCACGGACAGGTTTTGAGACCCAGTACTTC
>TRBD1|TRBV28|NA|TRBJ2-1
CASSPWTGDYLSEQFF
TGTGCCAGCAGTCCCTGGACAGGGGATTACCTCAGTGAGCAGTTCTTC
>TRBD2|TRBV5-4|NA|TRBJ2-2
CASSLLAGGLGELFF
TGTGCCAGCAGCTTGCTAGCGGGGGGGCTCGGGGAGCTGTTTTTT
>NA|TRBV30|once|TRBJ2-1
CAWSWAHEQFF
TGTGCCTGGAGTTGGGCACATGAGCAGTTCTTC
>NA|TRBV7-2|NA|TRBJ1-2
CASSWPFGGGNYGYTF
TGTGCCAGCAGCTGGCCGTTTGGGGGCGGGAACTATGGCTACACCTTC
>NA|TRBV4-1|NA|TRBJ2-7
CASSQDLPLGQGQYF
TGCGCCAGCAGCCAAGATCTGCCCCTAGGGCAAGGGCAGTACTTC
>TRBD2|TRBV29-1|many|TRBJ2-5
CSADGGGPAETQYF
TGCAGCGCCGACGGGGGGGGGCCTGCAGAGACCCAGTACTTC
>TRBD2|TRBV6-6|NA|TRBJ2-1
CASSPGLAGLTYNEQFF
TGTGCCAGCAGTCCTGGACTAGCGGGGCTAACCTACAATGAGCAGTTCTTC
>NA|TRBV9|NA|TRBJ1-3
CASSVGSGEAGRNTIYF
TGTGCCAGCAGCGTAGGAAGTGGGGAGGCAGGGAGAAACACCATATATTTT
>NA|TRBV19|NA|TRBJ2-1
CASSPPWTRDPSQDEQFF
TGTGCCAGTAGTCCCCCCTGGACCCGGGACCCTAGTCAGGATGAGCAGTTCTTC
>NA|TRBV7-9|NA|TRBJ2-1
CASSLAEGNEQFF
TGTGCCAGCAGCTTAGCTGAGGGCAATGAGCAGTTCTTC